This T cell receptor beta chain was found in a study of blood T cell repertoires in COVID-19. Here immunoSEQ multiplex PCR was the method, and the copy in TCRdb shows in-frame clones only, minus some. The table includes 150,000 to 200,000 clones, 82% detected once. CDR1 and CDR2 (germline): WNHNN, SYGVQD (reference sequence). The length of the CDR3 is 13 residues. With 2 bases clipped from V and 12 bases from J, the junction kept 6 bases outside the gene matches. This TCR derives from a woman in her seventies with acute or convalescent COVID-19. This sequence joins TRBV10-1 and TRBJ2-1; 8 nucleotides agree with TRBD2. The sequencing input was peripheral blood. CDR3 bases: TGCGCCAGCAGTGAGAACCGGGAGGGAAGGCAGTTCTTC. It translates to CASSENREGRQFF.